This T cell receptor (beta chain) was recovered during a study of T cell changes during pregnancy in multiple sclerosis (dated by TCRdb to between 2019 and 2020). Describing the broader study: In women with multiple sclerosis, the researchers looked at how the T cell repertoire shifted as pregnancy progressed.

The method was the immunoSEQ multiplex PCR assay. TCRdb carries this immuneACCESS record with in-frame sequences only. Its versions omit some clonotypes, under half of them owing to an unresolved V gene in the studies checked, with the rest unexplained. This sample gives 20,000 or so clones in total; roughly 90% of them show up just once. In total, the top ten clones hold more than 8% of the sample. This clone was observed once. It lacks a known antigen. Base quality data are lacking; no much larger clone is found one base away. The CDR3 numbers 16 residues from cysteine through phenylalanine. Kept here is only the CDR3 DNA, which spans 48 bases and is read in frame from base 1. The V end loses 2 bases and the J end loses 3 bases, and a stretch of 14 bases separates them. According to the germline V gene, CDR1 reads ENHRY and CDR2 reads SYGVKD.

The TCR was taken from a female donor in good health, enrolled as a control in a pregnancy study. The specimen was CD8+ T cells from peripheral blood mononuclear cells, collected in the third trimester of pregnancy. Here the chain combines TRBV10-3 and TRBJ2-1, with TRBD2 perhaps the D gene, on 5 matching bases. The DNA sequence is TGTGCCATCAGTGAGAGCCACGGACTCCTCTACAATGAGCAGTTCTTC. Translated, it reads CAISESHGLLYNEQFF.